One sample yielded the 20 T cell receptor beta chains listed below, sequenced in a study of cytotoxic CD8 clonotypes in ibrutinib-treated CLL (dated by TCRdb to the early 2020s). Libraries came from the immunoSEQ multiplex PCR assay. In its TCRdb copy, this immuneACCESS table keeps in-frame sequences only and misses some clones. Where compared with another copy, unresolved V genes explain less than half of these, and the others have no known cause. The sample table lists 150,000 or so clones, more than 75% of them with a count of one. The ten top clones hold 7.6% of the sample. The source was PBMCs, collected after 36 months of ibrutinib treatment. Source of these receptors: a human donor with chronic lymphocytic leukemia.

This clone has a single count. This rearrangement joins TRBV19 to TRBJ1-2, with unresolved D. This CDR3 region has 10 residues. CDR1 is LNHDA and CDR2 is SQIVND in the germline V gene (reference sequence). V lost 6 bases to trimming and J lost 8 bases, with 7 bases between them. The CDR3 loop reads CASRMVGYTF. CDR3 sequence (DNA): TGTGCCAGTAGAATGGTCGGCTACACCTTC.

The chain joins TRBV5-6 to TRBJ1-4; no reliable D call. Trimming left V 5 bases short and J 6 bases short, with 11 bases between. CDR1 is SGHDT, CDR2 YYEEEE, per germline. This CDR3 spans 13 amino acids. DNA for the CDR3: TGTGCCAGCAGGCGGGGTAGGGATGAAAAACTGTTTTTT. This encodes CASRRGRDEKLFF. Looking up the rest from reference TRBV5-6 and TRBJ1-4 gives the full variable domain: DAGVTQSPTHLIKTRGQQVTLRCSPKSGHDTVSWYQQALGQGPQFIFQYYEEEERQRGNFPDRFSGHQFPNYSSELNVNALLLGDSALYLCASRRGRDEKLFFGSGTQLSVL.

V usage is TRBV11-2 and J usage is TRBJ1-2, with D perhaps TRBD1 (6 bases). The germline gives CDR1 SGHAT, CDR2 FQNNGV. CDR3 length equals 13 residues. Trimming took off 4 bases at V and 3 bases at J, with 9 bases between the two ends. Here the CDR3 reads CASSSHRDYGYTF. The CDR3 DNA follows: TGTGCCAGCAGCTCCCACAGGGACTATGGCTACACCTTC.

The rearrangement uses TRBV23-1 and TRBJ1-2; TRBD1 is a possible D gene (5 bases). TRBV23-1 is designated an ORF whose function remains uncertain. V shed 0 bases and J shed 3 bases, with 14 bases lying between them. The CDR3 contains 16 residues. The DNA for the CDR3 is TGCGCCAGCAGTCAATCACTAGGGGTGCCGTACTATGGCTACACCTTC. Translation: CASSQSLGVPYYGYTF.

The chain combines TRBV19 with TRBJ2-7; tentatively, D is TRBD1 or TRBD2 (6 bases each). Germline CDR1 and CDR2: LNHDA and SQIVND (reference sequence). The CDR3 is made up of 14 amino acids. Trimming took off 4 bases at V and 6 bases at J, with 16 bases between the two ends. The CDR3 protein is CASSTWGAGSEQYF. The CDR3 DNA is TGTGCCAGTAGTACCTGGGGGGCTGGGAGCGAGCAGTACTTC.

The chain joins TRBV29-1 to TRBJ1-1, with D perhaps matching TRBD1 (5 bases). V shed 7 bases and J shed 3 bases, with 18 bases lying between them. The germline CDR1 and CDR2 sequences are SQVTM and ANQGSEA. The CDR3 length is 14 residues. The CDR3 DNA reads as TGCAGCGGGAGATGGGGGGGATCGGACACTGAAGCTTTCTTT. This translates into CSGRWGGSDTEAFF.

V and J are TRBV29-1 and TRBJ2-1; 8 bases map to TRBD2. The germline CDR1 and CDR2 sequences are SQVTM and ANQGSEA. The trim removed 8 bases at V and 8 bases at J, leaving 14 bases unmatched. The CDR3 extends over 14 amino acids. Here the CDR3 DNA reads TGCAGCATTTTAGCGGGGACGGTGATCGATGAGCAGTTCTTC. It specifies CSILAGTVIDEQFF.

In its sample, this clone was seen once. The same CDR3 is also encoded by other DNA sequences in this sample. The chain carries TRBV6-1 and TRBJ2-7; TRBD1 agrees at 8 bases. The CDR3 spans 13 residues. Germline V CDR1 and CDR2: MNHNS, SASEGT. Trimming at V came to 6 bases and at J to 3 bases, leaving 4 bases not matched to a gene. CDR3 sequence: CASSRDRGYEQYF. The CDR3 DNA reads as TGTGCCAGCAGCCGTGACAGGGGCTACGAGCAGTACTTC.

This clone has only a few counts. Other DNA sequences in the sample encode the same CDR3. The chain links TRBV2 to TRBJ2-7; D not resolved. V lost 4 bases and J 4 bases, leaving 5 bases between the germline ends. Germline CDR1 SNHLY, CDR2 FYNNEI. This CDR3 has 11 amino acids. CDR3 nucleotide sequence: TGTGCCAGCAGTGCCCTTTACGAGCAGTACTTC. It encodes CASSALYEQYF. Together with reference TRBV2 and TRBJ2-7, the CDR3 gives the full variable domain: EPEVTQTPSHQVTQMGQEVILRCVPISNHLYFYWYRQILGQKVEFLVSFYNNEISEKSEIFDDQFSVERPDGSNFTLKIRSTKLEDSAMYFCASSALYEQYFGPGTRLTVT.

V usage is TRBV4-2 and J usage is TRBJ1-6; D call uncertain. V was pared by 1 base and J by 3 bases, with 13 bases between. This CDR3 contains 17 residues. Germline V gives CDR1 LGHNA, CDR2 YNFKEQ. This CDR3 reads CASSQGIAAGYNSPLHF. DNA for the CDR3: TGTGCCAGCAGCCAAGGGATTGCGGCAGGCTATAATTCACCCCTCCACTTT.

The gene calls are TRBV2 and TRBJ2-4, with 9 bases fitting TRBD1. Losses at the gene ends were 8 bases for V and 6 bases for J; bases not matched to a gene: 5. The CDR3 covers 13 residues. Germline-derived CDR1 and CDR2 are SNHLY and FYNNEI. The CDR3 nucleotides read TGTGCCAGCCAGGGACAGGGAGGAAACATTCAGTACTTC. Its translation: CASQGQGGNIQYF.

V gene TRBV4-1 combines with J gene TRBJ2-5; a weak D match, TRBD2 (6 bases). The germline V and J ends were trimmed by 1 base and 4 bases, with 19 bases remaining between them. The CDR3 length is 17 residues. In germline, CDR1 is MGHRA, CDR2 YSYEKL. The CDR3 DNA follows: TGCGCCAGCAGCCAAGTTATTAATGTCGGGGGAGTAGAGACCCAGTACTTC. Amino acids: CASSQVINVGGVETQYF.

The V call is TRBV27, the J call TRBJ1-2, with TRBD1 identical over 12 bases. V lost 0 bases and J lost 4; bases outside the gene matches: 3. The CDR3 extends over 16 amino acids. Germline CDR1 MNHEY, CDR2 SMNVEV (reference sequence). CDR3 loop: CASSLSGTGGGYGYTF. The CDR3, as DNA: TGTGCCAGCAGTTTATCTGGGACAGGGGGCGGCTATGGCTACACCTTC.

The DNA of the CDR3 is TGTGCCAGTAGTAAATGGACAGGCGACCCAACTAATGAAAAACTGTTTTTT. Protein sequence: CASSKWTGDPTNEKLFF. The genes are TRBV19 and TRBJ1-4; 7 nucleotides line up with TRBD1. The CDR3 has 17 amino acids. With 4 bases clipped from V and 0 bases from J, the junction kept 8 bases outside the gene matches. Germline CDR1 LNHDA, CDR2 SQIVND (reference sequence).

The V call is TRBV27, the J call TRBJ2-6, with D unresolved. Germline loops: CDR1 MNHEY, CDR2 SMNVEV (reference sequence). The CDR3 has 13 amino acids. Between the trimmed V and J ends, which lost 6 bases and 0 bases, there was a span of 3 bases. The CDR3, as DNA: TGTGCCAGCAGGGGCTCTGGGGCCAACGTCCTGACTTTC. It yields the protein CASRGSGANVLTF.

The rearrangement joins TRBV18 to TRBJ2-1; D is possibly TRBD2 (5 bases). Germline lookup yields CDR1 KGHSH and CDR2 LQKENI. The germline V and J ends were trimmed by 0 bases and 0 bases, with 6 bases remaining between them. The CDR3 covers 15 residues. The CDR3 reads CASSPPRDSYNEQFF. In nucleotides, the CDR3 is TGTGCCAGCTCACCACCCCGGGACTCCTACAATGAGCAGTTCTTC.

The rearrangement links TRBV2 to TRBJ2-6; possibly TRBD1 for D (5 bases). Germline CDR1 is SNHLY and CDR2 is FYNNEI. Trimming took off 4 bases at V and 3 bases at J, with 10 bases between the two ends. The CDR3 runs to 15 residues. CDR3 sequence (DNA): TGTGCCAGCAGTGTGGCAGGGTTTGGGGCCAACGTCCTGACTTTC. Amino acids: CASSVAGFGANVLTF.

This chain uses TRBV18 with TRBJ2-1, with TRBD2 identical over 8 bases. Losses at the gene ends were 3 bases for V and 8 bases for J; bases not matched to a gene: 12. The CDR3 extends over 16 amino acids. CDR1 KGHSH and CDR2 LQKENI come from the germline V gene. This CDR3 reads CASSPPVGLEVYEQFF. CDR3 coding DNA: TGTGCCAGCTCACCTCCGGTGGGACTAGAGGTCTATGAGCAGTTCTTC.

The V gene is TRBV10-3, the J gene TRBJ2-7; D ambiguous. V lost 2 bases to trimming and J lost 0 bases, with 5 bases between them. The germline V gene encodes CDR1 ENHRY and CDR2 SYGVKD. The CDR3 totals 13 residues. CDR3: CAISEAFSYEQYF. The CDR3 DNA reads TGTGCCATCAGTGAGGCATTCTCCTACGAGCAGTACTTC.

This clone has only a few counts. The chain is built from TRBV6-1 and TRBJ1-2; D not resolved. The CDR3 spans 11 residues. Trimming removed 6 bases at V and 2 bases at J, with 4 bases between. The germline V gene has CDR1 MNHNS and CDR2 SASEGT. CDR3 in amino acids: CASSRNYGYTF. In nucleotides, the CDR3 is TGTGCCAGCAGCAGGAACTATGGCTACACCTTC.